The entry below gives a single T cell receptor beta chain sequence along with its context. Germline lookup yields CDR1 SGHDT and CDR2 YYEEEE. Unmatched junction bases numbered 6, after V lost 4 bases and J lost 1 base. This CDR3 comprises 15 residues. This entry is derived from a study of cytomegalovirus exposure and HLA in healthy donors. Both 60 Vbeta primers and 13 Jbeta primers went into the PCR. The repertoire was sequenced with immunoSEQ multiplex PCR; TCRdb's copy has only in-frame clones and lacks some. Of roughly 93,000 clones listed, around three quarters are singletons. This clonotype was obtained from a man aged 30 to 39 in good health and CMV-seronegative. The sample was PBMCs. This chain joins TRBV5-6 and TRBJ2-5, with TRBD2 matching over 8 bases. The CDR3 DNA sequence: TGTGCCAGCAGCCCCGGGACTAGGGGCCAAGAGACCCAGTACTTC. Translating it yields CASSPGTRGQETQYF.